The rows below give T cell receptor beta chains drawn from one sample of a study of shared clonotypes between healthy human individuals. Produced via immunoSEQ multiplex PCR; TCRdb's table is partial and in-frame only. In the table there are 1.5 million to 2.5 million clones, about 95% of which are singletons. What was sequenced was naive CD8+ T cells sorted from blood. The receptors derive from a man aged 18 to 30 in good health. Each CDR3 is given with its conserved first and last residue.

CDR3aa: CASSTGTSGSWLEEQYF
len: 17
v_gene: TRBV9

CDR3aa: CASSQRMISQNIQYF
len: 15
v_gene: TRBV28

CDR3aa: CASSPSPGQGPDTQYF
len: 16
v_gene: TRBV7-9

CDR3aa: CASSLPLNQPQHF
len: 13
v_gene: TRBV28

CDR3aa: CASSPGGNTGELFF
len: 14
v_gene: TRBV9

CDR3aa: CASSEEGVTETQYF
len: 14
v_gene: TRBV2

CDR3aa: CASSLTSGGIGNEQFF
len: 16
v_gene: TRBV6-5

CDR3aa: CASSLGQVYEQYF
len: 13
v_gene: TRBV5-6

CDR3aa: CASSDPRTSGGVNYGYTF
len: 18
v_gene: TRBV2

CDR3aa: CASSTGRRLTEAFF
len: 14
v_gene: TRBV6-5

CDR3aa: CASSLETAYNEQFF
len: 14
v_gene: TRBV7-9

CDR3aa: CSVEGLAARSYNEQFF
len: 16
v_gene: TRBV29-1

CDR3aa: CASSLEAGKETQYF
len: 14
v_gene: TRBV7-8

CDR3aa: CASSQDLVGQSYEQYF
len: 16
v_gene: TRBV4-3

CDR3aa: CSVEALEQFF
len: 10
v_gene: TRBV29-1

CDR3aa: CASSQDLQVSLNTEAFF
len: 17
v_gene: TRBV4-3

CDR3aa: CAISDRNPNTGELFF
len: 15
v_gene: TRBV10-3

CDR3aa: CASSLGGTGVNEQFF
len: 15
v_gene: TRBV7-6

CDR3aa: CASSIRGNEQFF
len: 12
v_gene: TRBV19

CDR3aa: CASGGTGEITDTQYF
len: 15
v_gene: TRBV5-1

CDR3aa: CASSLAGRGSYNEQFF
len: 16
v_gene: TRBV5-1

CDR3aa: CASTLEGGIVYNEQFF
len: 16
v_gene: TRBV7-8

CDR3aa: CASSPPGTGGNEQYF
len: 15
v_gene: TRBV13

CDR3aa: CASSPFREEENYGYTF
len: 16
v_gene: TRBV11-2

CDR3aa: CASAGVGQGTYLNTGELFF
len: 19
v_gene: TRBV7-9

CDR3aa: CASSPGGGQGETQYF
len: 15
v_gene: TRBV4-1

CDR3aa: CASSQDGGTGTTEAFF
len: 16
v_gene: TRBV4-3

CDR3aa: CASSFSRDIGPYDSLYPYNSPLHF
len: 24
v_gene: TRBV28

CDR3aa: CASSLDRDSYNEQFF
len: 15
v_gene: TRBV5-5

CDR3aa: CASSLEQSNTGELFF
len: 15
v_gene: TRBV5-1

CDR3aa: CASMGGELFF
len: 10
v_gene: TRBV13

CDR3aa: CAWSAGTRGTDTQYF
len: 15
v_gene: TRBV30

CDR3aa: CAISEPLAGGPGETQYF
len: 17
v_gene: TRBV10-3

CDR3aa: CSVVLALYNEQFF
len: 13
v_gene: TRBV29-1

CDR3aa: CASSQVGDEQYF
len: 12
v_gene: TRBV4-1

CDR3aa: CASSFLAGAAGELFF
len: 15
v_gene: TRBV5-4

CDR3aa: CASGDWTEETQYF
len: 13
v_gene: TRBV11-2

CDR3aa: CASSESRLADTQYF
len: 14
v_gene: TRBV10-1

CDR3aa: CASSADGRTQYF
len: 12
v_gene: TRBV25-1

CDR3aa: CASRIQGSGNTIYF
len: 14
v_gene: TRBV6-5

CDR3aa: CASSPGSRGRGSYEQYF
len: 17
v_gene: TRBV7-9

CDR3aa: CASSQDRGVTYEQYF
len: 15
v_gene: TRBV4-3

CDR3aa: CASSLGTGHDGYTF
len: 14
v_gene: TRBV7-9

CDR3aa: CASSLASGGFSSYNEQFF
len: 18
v_gene: TRBV11-2

CDR3aa: CASSPPGPHEAFF
len: 13
v_gene: TRBV7-9

CDR3aa: CASELGRTGELFF
len: 13
v_gene: TRBV7-9

CDR3aa: CASSQVQGGTEAFF
len: 14
v_gene: TRBV4-1

CDR3aa: CASSSRQGAIGETQYF
len: 16
v_gene: TRBV5-1

CDR3aa: CASSVMGSSPLHF
len: 13
v_gene: TRBV9

CDR3aa: CASSLEGRSNEQFF
len: 14
v_gene: TRBV5-1

CDR3aa: CASSLETVGSSTDTQYF
len: 17
v_gene: TRBV5-4

CDR3aa: CASSFGGLARTKQYF
len: 15
v_gene: TRBV27

CDR3aa: CASSFGTVSYEQYF
len: 14
v_gene: TRBV7-8

CDR3aa: CASRFRDRGFSGELFF
len: 16
v_gene: TRBV19

CDR3aa: CASSPGGAEQYF
len: 12
v_gene: TRBV5-4

CDR3aa: CASSAQTSLPGELFF
len: 15
v_gene: TRBV9

CDR3aa: CSVKTGGTLGEAFF
len: 14
v_gene: TRBV29-1

CDR3aa: CASSQDRGSETQYF
len: 14
v_gene: TRBV6-6

CDR3aa: CASSPLFYSSYEQYF
len: 15
v_gene: TRBV7-2